The following is a T cell receptor beta chain sequence with its context. This record belongs to a study of blood T cell repertoires in COVID-19. Across the whole study: Acute and convalescent COVID-19 specimens originated in the United States, Italy and Spain. Nucleic acid was either cDNA or gDNA, and it came from T cells, B-cell-depleted T cells, or PBMCs.

As processed by the authors: Nucleated cell number was recorded as an estimate derived from reference gene primer amplification. Method: immunoSEQ multiplex PCR; TCRdb's copy keeps in-frame clones and lacks some. Clonal size and the V and J genes are those of that table, whereas D and trimming came from the DNA. The sample carries about 440,000 clones, 75% to 90% recorded once. The specimen was peripheral blood. The sequence was obtained from a woman aged 25-40 years with acute or convalescent COVID-19.

The CDR3 nucleotides are TGCGCCAGCAGCTTGTCGGGGACAGGGGGCAACGAGCAGTACTTC. This translates into CASSLSGTGGNEQYF. The chain links TRBV5-1 to TRBJ2-7, with 12 bases lining up with TRBD1. Per the germline V gene, CDR1 is SGHRS and CDR2 is YFSETQ. This CDR3 is 15 amino acids long. Unmatched junction bases numbered 4, after V lost 1 base and J lost 5 bases.